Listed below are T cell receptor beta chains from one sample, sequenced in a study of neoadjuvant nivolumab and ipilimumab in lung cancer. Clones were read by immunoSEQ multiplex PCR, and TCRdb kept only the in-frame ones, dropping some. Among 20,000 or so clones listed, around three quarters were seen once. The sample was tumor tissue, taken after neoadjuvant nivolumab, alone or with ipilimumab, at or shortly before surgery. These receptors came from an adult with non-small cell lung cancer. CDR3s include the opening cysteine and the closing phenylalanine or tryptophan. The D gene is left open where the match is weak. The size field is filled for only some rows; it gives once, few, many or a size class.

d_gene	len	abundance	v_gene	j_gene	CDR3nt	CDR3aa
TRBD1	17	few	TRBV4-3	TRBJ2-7	TGCGCCAGCAGCCAAGACTACTCCAGGGGGCCATCCTACGAGCAGTACTTC	CASSQDYSRGPSYEQYF
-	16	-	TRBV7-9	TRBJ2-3	TGTGCCAGCAGCTCCACGTTGAGCGGAGGTTATGATACGCAGTATTTT	CASSSTLSGGYDTQYF
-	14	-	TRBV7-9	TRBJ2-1	TGTGCCAGCAGCTTAAGGGGGGATTACAATGAGCAGTTCTTC	CASSLRGDYNEQFF
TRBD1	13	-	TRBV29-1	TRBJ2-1	TGCAGCGCCCGGGACAGGGGGGGCAATGAGCAGTTCTTC	CSARDRGGNEQFF
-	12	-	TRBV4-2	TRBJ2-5	TGTGCCAGCAGCCAAGATCGAGGGGCCCAGTACTTC	CASSQDRGAQYF
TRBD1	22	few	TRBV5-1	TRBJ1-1	TGCGCCAGCAGCTTGGCGCTGACAGGGGACGGCGCGCCCCGATATGCAAACACTGAAGCTTTCTTT	CASSLALTGDGAPRYANTEAFF
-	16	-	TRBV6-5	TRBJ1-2	TGTGCCAGCAGTTTTTCAGGTTTAGCTCTCGCACGGGGCTACACCTTC	CASSFSGLALARGYTF
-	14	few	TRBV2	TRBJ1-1	TGTGCCAGCAGGGAGAGACCGATGAACACTGAAGCTTTCTTT	CASRERPMNTEAFF
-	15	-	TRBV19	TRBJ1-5	TGTGCCAGTAGTATAACGGCAGGAGTCCATCAGCCCCAGCATTTT	CASSITAGVHQPQHF
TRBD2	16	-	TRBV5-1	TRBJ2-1	TGCGCCAGCAGCTCCCGGGGGAGCGGGGCCTACAATGAGCAGTTCTTC	CASSSRGSGAYNEQFF
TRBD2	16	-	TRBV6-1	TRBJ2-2	TGTGCCAGCAGGGAACTAGCGGGGAAGAACACCGGGGAGCTGTTTTTT	CASRELAGKNTGELFF
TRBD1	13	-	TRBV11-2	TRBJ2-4	TGTGCCAGCAGCTTAAGAGGGGGCAACATTCAGTACTTC	CASSLRGGNIQYF
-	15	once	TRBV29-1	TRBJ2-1	TGCAGCGTTGTGGGGGAACACAACGTCCTGGGTGAGCAGTTCTTC	CSVVGEHNVLGEQFF
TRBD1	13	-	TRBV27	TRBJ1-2	TGTGCCAGCAGGGGACAGGGCAACTATGGCTACACCTTC	CASRGQGNYGYTF
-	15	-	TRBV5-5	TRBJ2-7	TGTGCCAGCAGCTTTGTCCCCACAGGGCCCTACGAGCAGTACTTC	CASSFVPTGPYEQYF
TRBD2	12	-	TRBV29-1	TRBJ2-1	TGCAGCGTTGGGCTAGCGGCGAATGAGCAGTTCTTC	CSVGLAANEQFF
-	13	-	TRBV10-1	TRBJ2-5	TGCGCCAGCAGTGAGTCGTTGTGGGAGACCCAGTACTTC	CASSESLWETQYF
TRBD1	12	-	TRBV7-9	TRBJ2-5	TGTGCCACATACAGGGGAGAAGAGACCCAGTACTTC	CATYRGEETQYF
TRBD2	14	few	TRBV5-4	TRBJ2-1	TGTGCCAGCAGCGGGCCGGGACTAGTAAATGAGCAGTTCTTC	CASSGPGLVNEQFF
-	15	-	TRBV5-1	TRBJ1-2	TGCGCCAGCAGCGCCGTCGGGGGGGGTAACTATGGCTACACCTTC	CASSAVGGGNYGYTF
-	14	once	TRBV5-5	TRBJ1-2	TGTGCCAGCAGCCGGACAGCTTCTAACTATGGCTACACCTTC	CASSRTASNYGYTF
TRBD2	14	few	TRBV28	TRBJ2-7	TGTGCCAGCAGCCGGCTAGCGGGAGTGGATGAGCAGTACTTC	CASSRLAGVDEQYF
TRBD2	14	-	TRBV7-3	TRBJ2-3	TGTGCCAGCGGACTAGCGGGAGGGGCAGATACGCAGTATTTT	CASGLAGGADTQYF
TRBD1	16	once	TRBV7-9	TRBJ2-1	TGTGCCAGCAGCCTCCTACAGGGGCGAGCCTACAATGAGCAGTTCTTC	CASSLLQGRAYNEQFF
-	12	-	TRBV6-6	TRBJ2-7	TGTGCCAGCAGGAGAGATTCCTACGAGCAGTACTTC	CASRRDSYEQYF
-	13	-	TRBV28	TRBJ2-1	TGTGCCAGCAGTTTATTCGGTGACAATGAGCAGTTCTTC	CASSLFGDNEQFF
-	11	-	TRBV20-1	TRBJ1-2	TGCAGTGCCGGCTCGGACAGCATCTACACCTTC	CSAGSDSIYTF
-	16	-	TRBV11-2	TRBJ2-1	TGTGCCAGCAGCTTCGACAGCCTGAGCTCCTACAATGAGCAGTTCTTC	CASSFDSLSSYNEQFF
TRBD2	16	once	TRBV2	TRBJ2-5	TGTGCCAGCAGTATACTAGCGGGAGTTTACCAAGAGACCCAGTACTTC	CASSILAGVYQETQYF
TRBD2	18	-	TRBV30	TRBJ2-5	TGTGCCTGGAGTGCCCCGTTGAGGGAGGGCCCGGGACGAGAGACCCAGTACTTC	CAWSAPLREGPGRETQYF
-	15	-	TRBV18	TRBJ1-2	TGTGCCAGCTCACCACCGGTACAGGCGGAAGGGCTACACACCTTC	CASSPPVQAEGLHTF